These 12 T cell receptor beta chains originate from one sample sequenced in a study of T cells after yellow fever vaccination. TCRdb called the 5' RACE reads again in MiXCR, with one record for every CDR3 protein. The repertoire has around 340,000 distinct CDR3 sequences, 8% to 10% of them found once; the top ten carry over 15%. This specimen was PBMCs, taken on the day of the first yellow fever vaccination. Receptors were obtained from a man between 18 and 35 years old who received the YFV17D yellow fever vaccine.

This clonotype appeared a few times. The V gene is TRBV25-1, the J gene TRBJ1-6, with no clear D. V was trimmed by 1 base and J by 0 bases, leaving 7 bases between them. Looked up from germline, CDR1 is MGHDK and CDR2 is SYGVNS. The CDR3 has 16 amino acids. CDR3 coding DNA: TGTGCCAGCAGTGAATTGGGCAGCTCCTATAATTCACCCCTCCACTTT. Translating it yields CASSELGSSYNSPLHF. Filled out from reference TRBV25-1 and TRBJ1-6, the complete variable domain reads EADIYQTPRYLVIGTGKKITLECSQTMGHDKMYWYQQDPGMELHLIHYSYGVNSTEKGDLSSESTVSRIRTEHFPLTLESARPSHTSQYLCASSELGSSYNSPLHFGNGTRLTVT.

The sample holds a few counts of this clonotype. V usage is TRBV10-3 and J usage is TRBJ2-1, with 8 bases fitting TRBD2. Germline lookup yields CDR1 ENHRY and CDR2 SYGVKD. The V gene end was trimmed by 6 bases and the J gene end by 10 bases; junction bases not matched to a gene: 14. This CDR3 has 15 amino acids. CDR3 DNA sequence: TGTGCCATCAGCCCCCTGAGCGGGGGACGTCAGGAGCAGTTCTTC. Translation: CAISPLSGGRQEQFF.

The sample holds many counts of this clonotype. This rearrangement joins TRBV6-5 to TRBJ2-2; 7 bases match TRBD1. In germline, CDR1 is MNHEY, CDR2 SVGAGI. Germline trimming cut 4 bases from V and 6 bases from J; bases unmatched to any gene: 5. CDR3 length: 14 amino acids. The CDR3 reads CASSLRQGAGELFF. In DNA, the CDR3 is TGTGCCAGCAGTTTGAGGCAGGGGGCCGGGGAGCTGTTTTTT.

The sample holds a few counts of this clonotype. The chain combines TRBV4-1 with TRBJ1-2, with D possibly being TRBD1 (5 bases). The germline gives CDR1 MGHRA, CDR2 YSYEKL. Trimming removed 4 bases from V and 8 bases from J, with 11 bases in between. This CDR3 spans 12 amino acids. The CDR3 loop reads CASSPRGNGYTF. In DNA form, the CDR3 reads TGCGCCAGCAGCCCGAGGGGAAACGGCTACACCTTC.

This clonotype was seen only a few times. The V call is TRBV6-5, the J call TRBJ1-3; D possibly corresponds to TRBD1 (5 bases). Trimming left V 6 bases short and J 9 bases short, with 24 bases between. CDR3 size: 16 residues. Germline loops: CDR1 MNHEY, CDR2 SVGAGI. The CDR3 loop is CASRYLTGERASTIYF. DNA of the CDR3: TGTGCCAGCAGATATTTAACGGGGGAAAGAGCGTCCACCATATATTTT.

This clonotype was observed a handful of times. The chain couples TRBV7-9 to TRBJ1-1; 7 nucleotides match TRBD1. Germline loops: CDR1 SEHNR, CDR2 FQNEAQ (reference sequence). The CDR3 extends over 17 amino acids. Trimming removed 1 base from V and 1 base from J; junction bases left unmatched: 9. CDR3 residues: CASSLVGGGPGNTEAFF. CDR3 coding DNA: TGTGCCAGCAGCTTAGTAGGAGGGGGCCCAGGGAACACTGAAGCTTTCTTT.

The genes are TRBV27 and TRBJ2-7; D remains ambiguous. Germline CDR1 and CDR2: MNHEY and SMNVEV (reference sequence). Trimming took 8 bases from V and 4 from J, leaving 12 bases between them. This CDR3 has 12 residues. The CDR3 DNA is TGTGCCAGCGGTGGCCCGGATTACGAGCAGTACTTC. As protein: CASGGPDYEQYF.

The gene calls are TRBV5-4 and TRBJ2-5; 11 positions agree with TRBD2. The V segment lost 4 bases and the J segment 3 bases; nucleotides outside the gene matches: 8. The CDR3 covers 16 residues. Germline V gives CDR1 SGHNT, CDR2 YYREEE (reference sequence). The CDR3 coding sequence is TGTGCCAGCAGCCCTTGGGGTAGCGGGGGGGAAGAGACCCAGTACTTC. It encodes CASSPWGSGGEETQYF. Together with reference TRBV5-4 and TRBJ2-5, the CDR3 gives the full variable domain: ETGVTQSPTHLIKTRGQQVTLRCSSQSGHNTVSWYQQALGQGPQFIFQYYREEENGRGNFPPRFSGLQFPNYSSELNVNALELDDSALYLCASSPWGSGGEETQYFGPGTRLLVL.

This clonotype has at least ten counts. The V and J genes are TRBV3-1 and TRBJ1-2; 7 bases line up with TRBD1. The germline gives CDR1 LGHDT, CDR2 YNNKEL (reference sequence). V gave up 4 bases and J gave up 0 bases; unmatched junction bases: 8. The CDR3 loop spans 16 amino acids. CDR3 bases: TGTGCCAGCAGCCCCCTAACCGGGACAGCTAACTATGGCTACACCTTC. Translated: CASSPLTGTANYGYTF. The complete variable domain, with remaining parts taken from reference TRBV3-1 and TRBJ1-2, reads DTAVSQTPKYLVTQMGNDKSIKCEQNLGHDTMYWYKQDSKKFLKIMFSYNNKELIINETVPNRFSPKSPDKAHLNLHINSLELGDSAVYFCASSPLTGTANYGYTFGSGTRLTVV.

This clonotype was recorded at least ten times. Here the CDR3 DNA reads TGTGCCAGCAGCCCCCGAGGGGGTTTGGGTGGCTACACCTTC. Protein: CASSPRGGLGGYTF. The V call is TRBV7-2, the J call TRBJ1-2; D perhaps matches TRBD1 (6 bases). Between the trimmed V and J ends, which lost 5 bases and 7 bases, there was a span of 17 bases. The germline V gene has CDR1 SGHTA and CDR2 FQGNSA. CDR3 length: 14 amino acids.

This clonotype was observed a handful of times. The rearrangement links TRBV24-1 to TRBJ2-7, with D tentatively TRBD2 (6 bases). The V and J ends lost 4 bases and 0 bases respectively, with 15 bases between them. Germline assignment: CDR1 KGHDR and CDR2 SFDVKD. CDR3 size: 16 residues. The CDR3 DNA reads as TGTGCCACCAGTGAGGACCGGGACTGGAGCTCCTACGAGCAGTACTTC. It is translated as CATSEDRDWSSYEQYF.

This clonotype was detected a few times. Here the CDR3 reads CSAGAGGPYEQYV. In DNA form, the CDR3 reads TGCAGTGCTGGGGCGGGAGGTCCCTACGAGCAGTACGTC. The gene calls are TRBV20-1 and TRBJ2-7; 8 nucleotides line up with TRBD2. Losses at the gene ends were 5 bases for V and 2 bases for J; bases not matched to a gene: 5. CDR3 length equals 13 residues. Germline CDR1 DFQATT, CDR2 SNEGSKA (reference sequence).